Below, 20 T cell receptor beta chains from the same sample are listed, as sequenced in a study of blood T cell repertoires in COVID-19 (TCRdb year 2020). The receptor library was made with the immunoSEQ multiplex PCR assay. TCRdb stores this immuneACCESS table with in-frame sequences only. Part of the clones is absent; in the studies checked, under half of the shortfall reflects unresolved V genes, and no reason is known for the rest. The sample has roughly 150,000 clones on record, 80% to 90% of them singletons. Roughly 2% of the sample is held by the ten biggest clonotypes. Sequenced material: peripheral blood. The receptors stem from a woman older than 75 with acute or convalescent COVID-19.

CDR3 amino acids: CASSARIPSPSGGAYEQYF. The DNA for the CDR3 is TGTGCCAGCAGTGCCCGAATACCGAGTCCTAGCGGGGGAGCCTACGAGCAGTACTTC. The chain is built from TRBV6-1 and TRBJ2-7, with 10 bases matching TRBD2. Germline V gene sequence: CDR1 MNHNS, CDR2 SASEGT. This CDR3 region has 19 residues. Trimming at V came to 4 bases and at J to 2 bases, leaving 17 bases not matched to a gene.

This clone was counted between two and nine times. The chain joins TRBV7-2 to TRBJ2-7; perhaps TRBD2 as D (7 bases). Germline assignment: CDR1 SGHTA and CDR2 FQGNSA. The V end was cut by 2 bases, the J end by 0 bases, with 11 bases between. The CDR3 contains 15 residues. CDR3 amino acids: CASSLRGGSSYEQYF. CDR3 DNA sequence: TGTGCCAGCAGCTTAAGGGGGGGTAGCTCCTACGAGCAGTACTTC.

CDR3 region: CAWRGRRTDNSPLHF. In DNA, the CDR3 is TGTGCCTGGAGGGGGCGTAGGACCGATAATTCACCCCTCCACTTT. This sequence joins TRBV30 and TRBJ1-6; possible D gene TRBD1, 5 bases. Germline CDR1 reads GTSNPN; CDR2 reads SVGIG (reference sequence). Trimming removed 3 bases at V and 5 bases at J, with 14 bases between. The CDR3 is 15 amino acids.

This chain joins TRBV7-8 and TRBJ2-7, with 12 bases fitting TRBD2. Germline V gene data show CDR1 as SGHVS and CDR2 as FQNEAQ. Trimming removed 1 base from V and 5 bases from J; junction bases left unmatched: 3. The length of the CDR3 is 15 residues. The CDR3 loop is CASSLGTSGNNEQYF. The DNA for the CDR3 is TGTGCCAGCAGCTTAGGGACTAGCGGGAATAACGAGCAGTACTTC. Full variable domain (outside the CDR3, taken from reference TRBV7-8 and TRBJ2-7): GAGVSQSPRYKVAKRGQDVALRCDPISGHVSLFWYQQALGQGPEFLTYFQNEAQLDKSGLPSDRFFAERPEGSVSTLKIQRTQQEDSAVYLCASSLGTSGNNEQYFGPGTRLTVT.

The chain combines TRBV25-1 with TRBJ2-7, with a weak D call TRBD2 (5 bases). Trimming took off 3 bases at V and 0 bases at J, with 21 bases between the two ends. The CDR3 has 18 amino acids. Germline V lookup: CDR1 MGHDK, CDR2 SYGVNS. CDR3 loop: CASSDGGYWSTSSYEQYF. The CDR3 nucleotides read TGTGCCAGCAGTGACGGTGGGTATTGGTCTACTAGCTCCTACGAGCAGTACTTC.

The CDR3: CASSQDTETGGNQPQHF. Written as DNA, the CDR3 is TGCGCCAGCAGCCAAGACACCGAGACAGGGGGGAATCAGCCCCAGCATTTT. This rearrangement joins TRBV4-1 to TRBJ1-5; 9 bases fit TRBD1. The germline V gene encodes CDR1 MGHRA and CDR2 YSYEKL. The V gene end was trimmed by 0 bases and the J gene end by 4 bases; junction bases not matched to a gene: 7. The CDR3 sequence is 17 residues long.

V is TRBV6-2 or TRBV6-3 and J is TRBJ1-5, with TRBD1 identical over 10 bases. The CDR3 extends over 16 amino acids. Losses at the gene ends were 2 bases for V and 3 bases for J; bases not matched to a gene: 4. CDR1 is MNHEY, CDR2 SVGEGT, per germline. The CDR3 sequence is CASSYPGQGSNQPQHF. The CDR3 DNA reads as TGTGCCAGCAGTTACCCGGGACAGGGGTCCAATCAGCCCCAGCATTTT.

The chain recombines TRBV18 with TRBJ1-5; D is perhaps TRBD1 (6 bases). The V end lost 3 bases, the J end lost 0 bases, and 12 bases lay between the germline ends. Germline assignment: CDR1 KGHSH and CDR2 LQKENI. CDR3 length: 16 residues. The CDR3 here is CASSPQGPYSNQPQHF. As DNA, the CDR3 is TGTGCCAGCTCACCCCAGGGGCCCTATAGCAATCAGCCCCAGCATTTT.

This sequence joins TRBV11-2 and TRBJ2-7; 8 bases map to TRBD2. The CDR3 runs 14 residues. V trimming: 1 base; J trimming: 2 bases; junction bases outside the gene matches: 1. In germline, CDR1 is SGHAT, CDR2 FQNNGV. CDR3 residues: CASSLAGGTYEQYF. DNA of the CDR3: TGTGCCAGCAGCTTAGCGGGAGGGACCTACGAGCAGTACTTC. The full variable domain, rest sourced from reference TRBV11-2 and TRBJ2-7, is EAGVAQSPRYKIIEKRQSVAFWCNPISGHATLYWYQQILGQGPKLLIQFQNNGVVDDSQLPKDRFSAERLKGVDSTLKIQPAKLEDSAVYLCASSLAGGTYEQYFGPGTRLTVT.

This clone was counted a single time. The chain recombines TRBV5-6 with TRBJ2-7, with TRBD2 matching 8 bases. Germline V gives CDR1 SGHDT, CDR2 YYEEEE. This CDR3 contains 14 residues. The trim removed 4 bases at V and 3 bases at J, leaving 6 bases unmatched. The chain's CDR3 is CASSRAGEVYEQYF. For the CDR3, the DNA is TGTGCCAGCAGCCGAGCGGGAGAGGTCTACGAGCAGTACTTC.

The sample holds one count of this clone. The CDR3 sequence: CASSGPGQGFPYEQYF. The CDR3 DNA is TGTGCCAGCAGCGGACCGGGACAGGGCTTTCCCTACGAGCAGTACTTC. The rearrangement links TRBV7-9 to TRBJ2-7, with 9 bases that match TRBD1. Looked up from germline, CDR1 is SEHNR and CDR2 is FQNEAQ (reference sequence). Trimming at V came to 5 bases and at J to 2 bases, leaving 10 bases not matched to a gene. The CDR3 is 16 residues long.

The CDR3 sequence is CASSLNRENYGYTF. The CDR3 bases are TGTGCCAGCAGCTTGAATAGAGAGAATTATGGCTACACCTTC. This chain joins TRBV7-2 and TRBJ1-2, with D uncertain. This CDR3 spans 14 amino acids. With 3 bases removed from V and 5 bases from J, the gap between germline ends came to 13 bases. The germline CDR1 and CDR2 sequences are SGHTA and FQGNSA.

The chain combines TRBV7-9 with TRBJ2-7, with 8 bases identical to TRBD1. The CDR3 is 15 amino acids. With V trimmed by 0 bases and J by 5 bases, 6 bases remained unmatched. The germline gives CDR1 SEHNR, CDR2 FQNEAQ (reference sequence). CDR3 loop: CASSLARQGANEQYF. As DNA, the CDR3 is TGTGCCAGCAGCTTAGCGCGGCAGGGGGCGAACGAGCAGTACTTC.

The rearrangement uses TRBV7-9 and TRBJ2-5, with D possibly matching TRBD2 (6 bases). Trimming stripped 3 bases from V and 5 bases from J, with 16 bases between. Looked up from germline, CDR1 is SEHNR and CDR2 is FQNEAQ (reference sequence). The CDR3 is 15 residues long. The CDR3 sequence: CASSFLGAGKETQYF. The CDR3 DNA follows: TGTGCCAGCAGCTTCTTGGGTGCGGGAAAGGAGACCCAGTACTTC. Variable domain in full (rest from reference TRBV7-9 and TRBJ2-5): DTGVSQNPRHKITKRGQNVTFRCDPISEHNRLYWYRQTLGQGPEFLTYFQNEAQLEKSRLLSDRFSAERPKGSFSTLEIQRTEQGDSAMYLCASSFLGAGKETQYFGPGTRLLVL.

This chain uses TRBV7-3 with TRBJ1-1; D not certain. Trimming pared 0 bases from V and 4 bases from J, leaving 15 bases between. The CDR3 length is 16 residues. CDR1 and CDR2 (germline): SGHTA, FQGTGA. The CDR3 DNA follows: TGTGCCAGCAGCTTAACAACTTGGCCTTCTAGCACTGAAGCTTTCTTT. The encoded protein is CASSLTTWPSSTEAFF.

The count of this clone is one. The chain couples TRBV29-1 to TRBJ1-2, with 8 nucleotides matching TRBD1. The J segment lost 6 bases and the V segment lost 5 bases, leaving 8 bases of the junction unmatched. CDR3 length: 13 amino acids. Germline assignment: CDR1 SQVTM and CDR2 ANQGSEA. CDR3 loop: CSVRTGQGHGYTF. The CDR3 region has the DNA TGCAGCGTTCGCACCGGACAGGGACATGGCTACACCTTC.

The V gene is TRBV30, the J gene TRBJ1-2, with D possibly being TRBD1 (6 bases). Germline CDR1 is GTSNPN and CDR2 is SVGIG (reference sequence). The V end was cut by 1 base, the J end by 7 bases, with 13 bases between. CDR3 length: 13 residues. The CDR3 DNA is TGTGCCTGGAGTGCATACAGGGTTGGTGGCTACACCTTC. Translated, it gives CAWSAYRVGGYTF.

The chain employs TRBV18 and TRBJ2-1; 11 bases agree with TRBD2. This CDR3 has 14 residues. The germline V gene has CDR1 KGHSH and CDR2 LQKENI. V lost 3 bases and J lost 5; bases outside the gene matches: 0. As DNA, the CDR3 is TGTGCCAGCTCACCGACTAGCGGGAACAATGAGCAGTTCTTC. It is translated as CASSPTSGNNEQFF.

CDR3 sequence: CASIGQGISGYTF. CDR3 DNA sequence: TGTGCCAGCATTGGACAGGGGATCTCTGGCTACACCTTC. The chain is built from TRBV6-5 and TRBJ1-2, with TRBD1 matching over 9 bases. V shed 7 bases and J 7 bases; nucleotides not matched to a gene: 7. The CDR3 contains 13 residues. Germline loops: CDR1 MNHEY, CDR2 SVGAGI.

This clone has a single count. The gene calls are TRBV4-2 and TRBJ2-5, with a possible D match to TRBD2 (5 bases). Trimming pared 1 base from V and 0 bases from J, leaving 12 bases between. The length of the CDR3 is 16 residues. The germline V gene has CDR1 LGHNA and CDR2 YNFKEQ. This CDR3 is CASSQGASPYQETQYF. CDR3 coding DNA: TGTGCCAGCAGCCAAGGGGCTAGCCCGTACCAAGAGACCCAGTACTTC.